A selection of T cell receptor beta chains follows, all from one sample in a study of T cell responses to AZD1222 COVID-19 vaccine. Data came from immunoSEQ multiplex PCR; TCRdb stores just in-frame clones and leaves some out. The table has approximately 68,000 clones, around 88% seen once. The sample in question was peripheral blood, obtained on day 0 of AZD1222 vaccination. Receptor source: an adult in good health. Each CDR3 is given with its conserved first and last residue. The order of the fields is CDR3 length, V gene, J gene, D gene, clone size, CDR3 protein, CDR3 DNA. The D gene is left open where the match is weak. Clone size is given for some rows only: seen once, a few or many times, or a class if the clone is expanded.

14	TRBV10-2	TRBJ2-5	-	-	CASSESPPQETQYF	TGCGCCAGCAGTGAGTCACCGCCTCAAGAGACCCAGTACTTC
16	TRBV4-1	TRBJ1-1	-	-	CASSQDLGSRLTEAFF	TGCGCCAGCAGCCAAGATTTAGGATCACGACTCACTGAAGCTTTCTTT
15	TRBV9	TRBJ1-4	-	few	CASSEQATTNEKLFF	TGTGCCAGCAGCGAACAGGCCACAACTAATGAAAAACTGTTTTTT
16	TRBV5-1	TRBJ2-5	TRBD1	-	CASVGGTGGYQETQYF	TGCGCCAGCGTCGGTGGGACAGGGGGCTACCAAGAGACCCAGTACTTC
17	TRBV7-9	TRBJ1-1	-	-	CASSLQEGLLLNTEAFF	TGTGCCAGCAGCTTACAAGAGGGGTTATTGTTGAACACTGAAGCTTTCTTT
14	TRBV7-9	TRBJ1-4	-	-	CASSLETEEEKLFF	TGTGCCAGCAGCTTAGAAACCGAGGAGGAAAAACTGTTTTTT
17	TRBV19	TRBJ2-3	-	once	CASSTDTQPGGEDTQYF	TGTGCCAGTAGTACCGACACTCAACCCGGGGGAGAGGATACGCAGTATTTT
13	TRBV5-4	TRBJ2-1	-	once	CASSSDSRDEQFF	TGTGCCAGCAGCTCAGACAGCCGAGATGAGCAGTTCTTC
16	TRBV4-2	TRBJ2-1	TRBD1	-	CASSQGGDRGLVEQFF	TGTGCCAGCAGCCAAGGGGGAGACAGGGGGCTGGTTGAGCAGTTCTTC
16	TRBV3-1/TRBV3-2	TRBJ2-1	TRBD2	-	CASSQGVGRARNEQFF	TGTGCCAGCAGCCAAGGAGTCGGGAGGGCACGGAATGAGCAGTTCTTC
13	TRBV7-9	TRBJ1-2	TRBD1	-	CASSTTGTDGYTF	TGTGCCAGCAGCACTACCGGGACAGACGGCTACACCTTC
17	TRBV14	TRBJ2-7	TRBD1	-	CASSRNTGTGGPWEQYF	TGTGCCAGCAGCCGGAATACCGGGACAGGGGGCCCCTGGGAGCAGTACTTC
14	TRBV19	TRBJ1-1	-	-	CASSIGGRVTEAFF	TGTGCCAGTAGTATAGGCGGCAGGGTAACTGAAGCTTTCTTT
14	TRBV5-4	TRBJ2-1	-	-	CASSLDLQNNEQFF	TGTGCCAGCAGCTTGGATTTGCAAAACAATGAGCAGTTCTTC
14	TRBV7-9	TRBJ1-1	-	-	CASSLNREGTEAFF	TGTGCCAGCAGCTTAAACAGGGAGGGAACTGAAGCTTTCTTT
18	TRBV19	TRBJ1-2	-	once	CASSMSSDRSAANYGYTF	TGTGCCAGTAGTATGTCTAGCGACAGGTCCGCCGCTAACTATGGCTACACCTTC
15	TRBV4-3	TRBJ2-2	-	-	CASSPRLRDTGELFF	TGCGCCAGCAGCCCCAGGTTGAGAGACACCGGGGAGCTGTTTTTT